This T cell receptor (beta chain) was captured by sequencing in a study of T cell changes during pregnancy in multiple sclerosis. This clone was observed a single time. The CDR3 is made up of 14 amino acids. Germline trimming cut 6 bases from V and 1 base from J; bases unmatched to any gene: 1. Germline V gene data show CDR1 as MNHNS and CDR2 as SASEGT. Sequencing used immunoSEQ multiplex PCR; TCRdb keeps in-frame clones, though not all of them. The data show under 130,000 clones, 91% seen once. The specimen was peripheral blood, collected after pregnancy. The rearrangement links TRBV6-1 to TRBJ1-5; the match to TRBD1 covers 9 bases. The TCR sequence derives from a female donor with multiple sclerosis, enrolled in a pregnancy study. CDR3 bases: TGTGCCAGCAGGGACAGGGGAAGCAATCAGCCCCAGCATTTT. Translating gives CASRDRGSNQPQHF.